The 27 T cell receptor beta chains in this list originate from one sample, sequenced in a study of blood T cells in healthy people across ages (dated by TCRdb to about 2015). Library construction relied on 5' RACE. Instrument used: Illumina HiSeq 2500. A second PCR of roughly 7 to 11 cycles was performed with a sample-barcoded 5' primer and a J-beta primer mix. The public reads were reprocessed in TCRdb via fastp at Q25 and MiXCR, keeping in-frame beta chains. Every entry covers one CDR3 protein and lists the most common genes and DNA from its rows. This sample gives about 680,000 distinct CDR3 sequences in total; roughly 50% of them show up just once. Jointly, the top ten make up under 35% of the sample. The sequenced sample was blood. All receptors derive from an older woman in good health.

V gene TRBV10-3 combines with J gene TRBJ2-5, with TRBD1 identical over 12 bases. J lost 5 bases, V lost 8 bases, and 9 bases had no gene match. Germline values: CDR1 ENHRY, CDR2 SYGVKD. The CDR3 is 15 amino acids. The DNA for the CDR3 is TGTGCCATCGGAAACCGGGACAGGGGGCTTGAGACCCAGTACTTC. Translation: CAIGNRDRGLETQYF.

There are many counts of this clonotype. The chain uses TRBV12-3 or TRBV12-4 and TRBJ1-2; D possibly corresponds to TRBD1 (6 bases). CDR3 length: 12 residues. V was shortened by 5 bases and J by 2 bases, with 6 bases between the two germline ends. The CDR3 loop reads CASSQGNYGYTF. In nucleotides, the CDR3 is TGTGCCAGCAGTCAGGGGAACTATGGCTACACCTTC.

The V call is TRBV7-2, the J call TRBJ1-1; weak D call: TRBD1 (5 bases). The germline gives CDR1 SGHTA, CDR2 FQGNSA. This CDR3 comprises 14 residues. V was clipped by 5 bases and J by 3 bases, with 13 bases between them. The CDR3 region is CASSVTPGDTEAFF. Written as DNA, the CDR3 is TGTGCCAGCAGCGTGACCCCGGGGGACACTGAAGCTTTCTTT.

The chain's CDR3 is CAISAWGQGNTEAFF. The CDR3 nucleotides read TGTGCCATCAGTGCATGGGGGCAGGGAAACACTGAAGCTTTCTTT. The chain carries TRBV10-3 and TRBJ1-1, with D possibly matching TRBD1 (6 bases). Trimming cost V 4 bases and J 2 bases, with 14 bases left between them. This CDR3 contains 15 residues. Germline V gene data show CDR1 as ENHRY and CDR2 as SYGVKD.

The chain is built from TRBV6-5 and TRBJ2-5, with D hard to call. The CDR3 consists of 14 residues. Per germline, CDR1 MNHEY and CDR2 SVGAGI. V was cut by 2 bases and J by 11 bases, with 18 bases left in between. Here the CDR3 reads CASSYTDSNNEQYF. DNA of the CDR3: TGTGCCAGCAGTTACACCGACTCCAACAATGAGCAGTACTTC.

The chain uses TRBV5-6 and TRBJ2-3; 9 nucleotides agree with TRBD1. The germline V gene encodes CDR1 SGHDT and CDR2 YYEEEE. Germline trimming cut 3 bases from V and 4 bases from J; bases unmatched to any gene: 15. CDR3 size: 18 residues. CDR3 residues: CASSWGTGTRREADTQYF. DNA of the CDR3: TGTGCCAGCAGCTGGGGGACAGGGACTCGACGGGAAGCAGATACGCAGTATTTT. The complete variable domain, with remaining parts taken from reference TRBV5-6 and TRBJ2-3, reads DAGVTQSPTHLIKTRGQQVTLRCSPKSGHDTVSWYQQALGQGPQFIFQYYEEEERQRGNFPDRFSGHQFPNYSSELNVNALLLGDSALYLCASSWGTGTRREADTQYFGPGTRLTVL.

The J gene is TRBJ2-3, the V gene TRBV10-3; 7 bases agree with TRBD2. Germline V CDR1 and CDR2: ENHRY, SYGVKD. The CDR3 spans 18 residues. The trim removed 2 bases at V and 6 bases at J, leaving 17 bases unmatched. The DNA of the CDR3 is TGTGCCATCAGTGAGGCGGGAGCGAAAGGTGGGACCGGGGATACGCAGTATTTT. The encoded protein is CAISEAGAKGGTGDTQYF.

The gene calls are TRBV6-6 and TRBJ2-2; D is perhaps TRBD1 (5 bases). V lost 0 bases to trimming and J lost 5 bases, with 7 bases between them. The CDR3 contains 14 residues. Per the germline V gene, CDR1 is MNHNY and CDR2 is SVGAGI (reference sequence). Written as DNA, the CDR3 is TGTGCCAGCAGTTACTCGACAGTAACCGGGGAGCTGTTTTTT. Protein: CASSYSTVTGELFF.

The CDR3 nucleotides are TGTGCCAGCAGCTCGGGACTTTACAATGAGCAGTTCTTC. Its translation: CASSSGLYNEQFF. This sequence joins TRBV7-2 and TRBJ2-1; D is possibly TRBD2 (6 bases). Between the trimmed V and J ends, which lost 4 bases and 4 bases, there was a span of 8 bases. The CDR3 is 13 amino acids. Germline CDR1 is SGHTA and CDR2 is FQGNSA.

This clonotype was recorded a few times. This rearrangement joins TRBV7-2 to TRBJ2-3; D is tentatively TRBD1 or TRBD2 (6 bases each). The germline CDR1 and CDR2 sequences are SGHTA and FQGNSA. Trimming shortened V by 1 base and J by 2 bases, and 16 bases separated the two germline ends. This CDR3 region has 17 residues. The CDR3 region is CASSLGGRGSHTDTQYF. CDR3 coding DNA: TGTGCCAGCAGCTTAGGGGGGCGGGGTTCTCACACAGATACGCAGTATTTT.

This clonotype has just a few counts. The chain couples TRBV12-3 or TRBV12-4 to TRBJ2-3, with D tentatively TRBD2 (6 bases). V was cut by 3 bases and J by 6 bases, with 7 bases left in between. CDR3 size: 12 residues. The CDR3 DNA follows: TGTGCCAGCAGTTTTGCGGGGGATACGCAGTATTTT. Its translation: CASSFAGDTQYF.

The V call is TRBV30, the J call TRBJ1-1, with no clear D. CDR3 length equals 13 residues. Looked up from germline, CDR1 is GTSNPN and CDR2 is SVGIG (reference sequence). V gave up 3 bases and J gave up 1 base, with 9 bases separating them. CDR3 protein: CAWRAQPNTEAFF. CDR3 DNA sequence: TGTGCCTGGAGGGCGCAGCCGAACACTGAAGCTTTCTTT.

This chain uses TRBV5-1 with TRBJ1-2; TRBD1 agrees at 8 bases. CDR3 length: 14 amino acids. Trimming took 4 bases from V and 8 from J; bases not matched to a gene: 10. CDR1 SGHRS and CDR2 YFSETQ come from the germline V gene. The CDR3 DNA reads TGCGCCAGCAGCCCAGACAGGGGATCGGTGGGCTACACCTTC. Protein: CASSPDRGSVGYTF. Drawing the rest from reference TRBV5-1 and TRBJ1-2, the complete variable domain is KAGVTQTPRYLIKTRGQQVTLSCSPISGHRSVSWYQQTPGQGLQFLFEYFSETQRNKGNFPGRFSGRQFSNSRSEMNVSTLELGDSALYLCASSPDRGSVGYTFGSGTRLTVV.

This clonotype has only a few counts. This rearrangement joins TRBV9 to TRBJ2-5, with 8 bases aligning to TRBD1. The better agreement between TRBJ2-7 and the DNA end casts doubt on the J call. From germline, CDR1 is SGDLS and CDR2 YYNGEE. There are 16 residues in the CDR3. The CDR3 sequence is CASSVEGRGRVYEQYF. The CDR3 nucleotides read TGTGCCAGCAGCGTAGAGGGCAGGGGGCGCGTCTACGAGCAGTACTTC.

This clonotype has ten or more counts. This sequence joins TRBV7-6 and TRBJ2-7; TRBD1 matches 8 bases. Trimming removed 4 bases from V and 1 base from J; junction bases left unmatched: 6. CDR3 length: 15 amino acids. Germline lookup yields CDR1 SGHVS and CDR2 FNYEAQ. CDR3 coding DNA: TGTGCCAGCAGCTCTTCCGGGACAGGATCCTACGAGCAGTACTTC. This translates into CASSSSGTGSYEQYF.

This clonotype has just a few counts. The chain uses TRBV20-1 and TRBJ1-5, with 7 bases fitting TRBD1. J was trimmed by 0 bases and V by 7 bases; bases with no gene match: 12. The CDR3 is 16 amino acids. Germline V CDR1 and CDR2: DFQATT, SNEGSKA (reference sequence). CDR3 bases: TGCAGTGTTCGGGCAGGGGGTGGGAATAGCAATCAGCCCCAGCATTTT. Amino acids: CSVRAGGGNSNQPQHF.

The V and J genes are TRBV29-1 and TRBJ1-2; the D gene is possibly TRBD1 (5 bases). Trimming shortened V by 1 base and J by 6 bases, and 12 bases separated the two germline ends. This CDR3 contains 13 residues. Looked up from germline, CDR1 is SQVTM and CDR2 is ANQGSEA. CDR3 protein: CSVEGGGAHGYTF. CDR3 coding DNA: TGCAGCGTTGAAGGGGGAGGGGCTCATGGCTACACCTTC. Together with reference TRBV29-1 and TRBJ1-2, the CDR3 gives the full variable domain: SAVISQKPSRDICQRGTSLTIQCQVDSQVTMMFWYRQQPGQSLTLIATANQGSEATYESGFVIDKFPISRPNLTFSTLTVSNMSPEDSSIYLCSVEGGGAHGYTFGSGTRLTVV.

The table lists this clonotype with a few counts. Germline is not matched at one junction end, which may reflect a read error. The J gene is TRBJ2-7, the V gene TRBV7-2; the match to TRBD1 covers 8 bases. Germline CDR1 is SGHTA and CDR2 is FQGNSA. The CDR3 spans 14 residues. The CDR3 region has the DNA TGTGCCAGCAACTTAGGACAGGGCGTGAATGAGCAGTACTTC. Protein sequence: CASNLGQGVNEQYF.

This chain connects TRBV29-1 to TRBJ1-1, with 9 bases lining up with TRBD1. Germline V gene sequence: CDR1 SQVTM, CDR2 ANQGSEA. The CDR3 length is 15 residues. Trimming took 4 bases from V and 1 from J; bases not matched to a gene: 7. CDR3 in DNA: TGCAGCGTTGCCGAGACAGGGGGTAGGAACACTGAAGCTTTCTTT. Translating gives CSVAETGGRNTEAFF.

The chain uses TRBV4-1 and TRBJ2-4; 14 bases agree with TRBD2. This CDR3 is built from 19 residues. V lost 1 base and J lost 0; bases outside the gene matches: 5. Germline values: CDR1 MGHRA, CDR2 YSYEKL. CDR3 in amino acids: CASSQGGLAGGLAKNIQYF. DNA of the CDR3: TGCGCCAGCAGCCAAGGAGGACTAGCGGGAGGTCTAGCCAAAAACATTCAGTACTTC.

In its sample, this clonotype was seen a few times. The V gene is TRBV4-3, the J gene TRBJ1-4; 9 bases match TRBD1. The germline V gene encodes CDR1 LGHNA and CDR2 YSLEER. The V segment lost 3 bases and the J segment 8 bases; nucleotides outside the gene matches: 16. This CDR3 has 18 amino acids. This CDR3 is CASSQLDRGSGFGEKLFF. Here the CDR3 DNA reads TGCGCCAGCAGCCAGCTCGACAGGGGGTCGGGCTTCGGGGAAAAACTGTTTTTT.

The chain carries TRBV2 and TRBJ2-3; D gene unclear. In germline, CDR1 is SNHLY, CDR2 FYNNEI. The CDR3 length is 12 residues. V lost 4 bases and J 2 bases, leaving 4 bases between the germline ends. CDR3 in DNA: TGTGCCAGCAGTGTTATCACAGATACGCAGTATTTT. It yields the protein CASSVITDTQYF.

The chain carries TRBV2 and TRBJ2-1; a weak D match, TRBD2 (6 bases). The V end was cut by 5 bases, the J end by 9 bases, with 20 bases between. Germline CDR1 reads SNHLY; CDR2 reads FYNNEI. The CDR3 is made up of 15 amino acids. CDR3 nucleotides: TGTGCCAGCAGTTTTTTAAGGAGGGGAGAGGCTGAGCAGTTCTTC. As protein: CASSFLRRGEAEQFF.

The chain joins TRBV20-1 to TRBJ2-3; possibly TRBD1 for D (5 bases). CDR1 DFQATT and CDR2 SNEGSKA come from the germline V gene (reference sequence). Trimming left V 0 bases short and J 2 bases short, with 15 bases between. The CDR3 length is 16 residues. The CDR3 reads CSARDIARVSTDTQYF. Written as DNA, the CDR3 is TGCAGTGCTAGAGATATCGCCAGGGTATCCACAGATACGCAGTATTTT.

This chain joins TRBV7-2 and TRBJ2-1; TRBD2 matches 10 bases. Germline CDR1 reads SGHTA; CDR2 reads FQGNSA. This CDR3 region has 15 residues. V gave up 5 bases and J gave up 5 bases; unmatched junction bases: 6. The CDR3 DNA follows: TGTGCCAGCAGCCATCGACTAGCGGGCCACAATGAGCAGTTCTTC. This gives the protein CASSHRLAGHNEQFF.

The chain carries TRBV7-3 and TRBJ2-5; 14 bases line up with TRBD2. From germline, CDR1 is SGHTA and CDR2 FQGTGA. This CDR3 is 16 amino acids long. The trim removed 6 bases at V and 11 bases at J, leaving 14 bases unmatched. CDR3 residues: CASSQQGLAGVNEQYF. DNA of the CDR3: TGTGCCAGCAGTCAACAGGGACTAGCGGGAGTAAATGAGCAGTACTTC.

The V call is TRBV6-2 or TRBV6-3, the J call TRBJ1-5; D call uncertain. Trimming removed 7 bases at V and 7 bases at J, with 20 bases between. Germline CDR1 reads MNHEY; CDR2 reads SVGEGT. The CDR3 has 15 amino acids. The CDR3 is CASTDGGTVFQPQHF. In DNA form, the CDR3 reads TGTGCCAGCACCGACGGAGGTACGGTATTCCAGCCCCAGCATTTT.